This T cell receptor (beta chain) was sequenced for a study of blood T cell repertoires in COVID-19. Background on the study: T cells, B-cell-depleted T cells, or PBMCs provided the cDNA or gDNA that served as material.

Libraries were prepared by immunoSEQ multiplex PCR; TCRdb keeps only in-frame clonotypes and omits some of them. The table lists roughly 400,000 clones, about 88% of them singletons. Across 20 to 25 US areas, participants ranged in age from roughly 18 to 89 years. Participants were placed into cohorts based on the clinical history they reported. Within 2 weeks of study entry, exposed participants had contacted a PCR-confirmed or clinician-diagnosed COVID-19 case. Sequences were obtained from PBMCs or T cells enriched from blood (not recorded which). The receptor's source is a woman under 30 who had been exposed to COVID-19.

CDR3 region: CASSYGTQGTEAFF. CDR3 DNA sequence: TGTGCCAGCTCATACGGGACACAAGGAACTGAAGCTTTCTTT. This chain connects TRBV18 to TRBJ1-1; possibly TRBD1 for D (6 bases). The V end was cut by 5 bases, the J end by 5 bases, with 15 bases between. The CDR3 has 14 residues. Germline V lookup: CDR1 KGHSH, CDR2 LQKENI.